This is a list of T cell receptor beta chains from one sample in a study of a mutant IDH1 vaccine in newly diagnosed glioma. The repertoire was sequenced with immunoSEQ multiplex PCR; TCRdb's copy has only in-frame clones and lacks some. The sample holds about 64,000 clones, roughly four fifths seen once. Their antigens are not known. The sample in question was PBMCs, obtained from a glioma patient whose treatment included an IDH1 peptide vaccine. The receptor source for this set is a man aged 50-60 years with glioma. CDR3s include the opening cysteine and the closing phenylalanine or tryptophan. The D gene is left open where the match is weak. Only part of the rows carry a size: once, few, many, or a class if the clone is expanded.

cdr3_length d_call j_call v_call clone_size cdr3_aa cdr3_nt
15 TRBD2 TRBJ2-5 TRBV11-3 NA CASSLRGEGQETQYF TGTGCCAGCAGCTTAAGAGGGGAGGGCCAAGAGACCCAGTACTTC
12 NA TRBJ2-1 TRBV7-9 few CASSLSYNEQFF TGTGCCAGCAGCTTATCGTACAATGAGCAGTTCTTC
14 NA TRBJ1-2 TRBV9 once CASSVAVQGGSYTF TGTGCCAGCAGCGTAGCTGTACAGGGTGGAAGCTACACCTTC
15 TRBD1 TRBJ1-2 TRBV2 NA CASSEARTGGYGYTF TGTGCCAGCAGTGAAGCGCGGACAGGGGGCTATGGCTACACCTTC
11 TRBD1 TRBJ2-7 TRBV20-1 NA CSPGQGNEQYF TGCAGCCCGGGACAGGGGAACGAGCAGTACTTC
17 NA TRBJ2-6 TRBV9 NA CASSVEKVLSGANVLTF TGTGCCAGCAGCGTAGAGAAGGTACTATCTGGGGCCAACGTCCTGACTTTC
14 NA TRBJ1-4 TRBV6-1 NA CASSGGRSNEKLFF TGTGCCAGCAGTGGTGGCAGAAGTAATGAAAAACTGTTTTTT
15 NA TRBJ1-5 TRBV7-2 few CASSLVPGRDQPQHF TGTGCCAGCAGCTTAGTCCCAGGACGGGATCAGCCCCAGCATTTT
12 NA TRBJ1-1 TRBV29-1 few CSVGFTNTEAFF TGCAGCGTTGGGTTCACGAACACTGAAGCTTTCTTT
13 NA TRBJ1-4 TRBV30 NA CAWSVVGFEKLFF TGTGCCTGGAGTGTAGTGGGGTTTGAAAAACTGTTTTTT
16 TRBD1 TRBJ2-7 TRBV25-1 NA CASSGGGGQGTYEQYF TGTGCCAGCAGTGGGGGAGGGGGACAGGGGACCTACGAGCAGTACTTC
20 TRBD2 TRBJ2-1 TRBV30 NA CAWSKGRAGGRLQDYNEQFF TGTGCCTGGAGTAAGGGGAGAGCGGGGGGCCGACTACAAGACTACAATGAGCAGTTCTTC
14 TRBD2 TRBJ2-3 TRBV5-1 few CASSFSGPSDTQYF TGCGCCAGCAGCTTTAGCGGGCCCAGTGATACGCAGTATTTT
14 NA TRBJ1-2 TRBV5-5 NA CASSSGTSNYGYTF TGTGCCAGCAGCTCTGGGACATCTAACTATGGCTACACCTTC
13 TRBD1 TRBJ1-4 TRBV7-9 NA CASSSGGFDELFF TGTGCCAGCAGCTCAGGGGGGTTTGACGAACTGTTTTTT
11 NA TRBJ1-1 TRBV7-9 medium-sized CASSLGQEAFF TGTGCCAGCAGCCTTGGACAAGAAGCTTTCTTT
16 NA TRBJ1-2 TRBV7-9 few CASSLAEGLGDYGYTF TGTGCCAGCAGCTTAGCAGAGGGTTTGGGAGACTATGGCTACACCTTC
15 NA TRBJ1-1 TRBV4-2 NA CASSPGVGVTTEAFF TGTGCCAGCAGCCCTGGAGTGGGGGTGACCACTGAAGCTTTCTTT
14 TRBD1 TRBJ2-5 TRBV19 NA CASREGQQKETQYF TGTGCCAGCCGTGAGGGACAGCAAAAAGAGACCCAGTACTTC
15 TRBD1 TRBJ1-1 TRBV4-1 NA CASSQTGQGNTEAFF TGCGCCAGCAGCCAAACGGGACAGGGGAACACTGAAGCTTTCTTT
14 TRBD1 TRBJ1-2 TRBV6-5 NA CASNGGQGAKSYTF TGTGCCAGCAATGGGGGACAGGGGGCTAAGAGCTACACCTTC
13 NA TRBJ2-2 TRBV9 NA CASSVRRTGELFF TGTGCCAGCAGCGTTCGGAGGACCGGGGAGCTGTTTTTT
14 TRBD1 TRBJ2-7 TRBV7-2 NA CASSPDRGAYEQYF TGTGCCAGCAGCCCGGACAGGGGGGCCTACGAGCAGTACTTC
13 NA TRBJ1-2 TRBV5-1 NA CASRDDPEGGYTF TGCGCCAGCAGAGATGACCCCGAGGGTGGCTACACCTTC
14 NA TRBJ2-7 TRBV6-1 large CASSEGQGGEEQYF TGTGCCAGCAGTGAAGGACAGGGAGGAGAGGAGCAGTACTTC
14 NA TRBJ1-1 TRBV29-1 NA CSVETVPGNTEAFF TGCAGCGTTGAGACAGTGCCTGGGAACACTGAAGCTTTCTTT
19 TRBD1 TRBJ1-4 TRBV7-8 NA CASSLSPGQGRTSNEKLFF TGTGCCAGCAGCTTAAGTCCGGGACAGGGGAGGACTTCTAATGAAAAACTGTTTTTT
12 NA TRBJ2-1 TRBV30 NA CAWSVGWDEQFF TGTGCCTGGAGTGTAGGGTGGGATGAGCAGTTCTTC
14 NA TRBJ1-5 TRBV21-1 once CASSSPESNQPQHF TGTGCCAGCAGCAGCCCAGAGAGCAATCAGCCCCAGCATTTT
13 NA TRBJ1-1 TRBV9 NA CASSPSPNTEAFF TGTGCCAGCAGCCCCAGCCCGAACACTGAAGCTTTCTTT
13 NA TRBJ2-7 TRBV6-1 NA CASSRDRAYEQYF TGTGCCAGCAGCCGGGACCGAGCCTACGAGCAGTACTTC
16 NA TRBJ1-1 TRBV10-3 NA CAISATGGGVGTEAFF TGTGCCATCAGTGCCACCGGGGGCGGGGTTGGGACTGAAGCTTTCTTT
14 TRBD1 TRBJ1-1 TRBV5-4 NA CASSPTGGRTEAFF TGTGCCAGCAGCCCCACAGGGGGGCGGACTGAAGCTTTCTTT
15 TRBD1 TRBJ1-6 TRBV18 NA CASSPGQVDNSPLHF TGTGCCAGCTCTCCCGGACAGGTTGATAATTCACCCCTCCACTTT
15 NA TRBJ2-3 TRBV7-2 NA CASSLDRSDTDTQYF TGTGCCAGCAGCTTAGACCGCAGTGACACAGATACGCAGTATTTT
15 TRBD1 TRBJ2-2 TRBV11-3 NA CASSSGTGVFGELFF TGTGCCAGCAGCTCCGGGACAGGGGTTTTTGGGGAGCTGTTTTTT
12 NA TRBJ2-1 TRBV11-3 NA CASSPPAGEQFF TGTGCCAGCAGCCCGCCAGCCGGTGAGCAGTTCTTC
15 TRBD1 TRBJ2-2 TRBV18 NA CASSLAGGDTGELFF TGTGCCAGCTCACTAGCAGGGGGCGACACCGGGGAGCTGTTTTTT
12 NA TRBJ1-1 TRBV28 NA CASSLVRTEAFF TGTGCCAGCAGTTTGGTCCGCACTGAAGCTTTCTTT
12 NA TRBJ1-2 TRBV30 NA CAWKRPIYGYTF TGTGCCTGGAAAAGACCGATCTATGGCTACACCTTC
14 NA TRBJ1-4 TRBV7-2 few CASSSDAWNEKLFF TGTGCCAGCAGCTCGGACGCCTGGAACGAAAAACTGTTTTTT
15 TRBD1 TRBJ2-7 TRBV6-6 NA CASSRPGQGLYEQYF TGTGCCAGCAGTAGGCCGGGACAGGGTCTCTACGAGCAGTACTTC
14 TRBD1 TRBJ2-3 TRBV10-3 few CAISGTGQGDTQYF TGTGCCATCAGTGGGACAGGGCAAGGAGATACGCAGTATTTT
13 NA TRBJ2-2 TRBV21-1 NA CASWRVNTGELFF TGTGCCAGCTGGCGGGTCAACACCGGGGAGCTGTTTTTT
11 NA TRBJ1-1 TRBV5-6 NA CASSFGGRAFF TGTGCCAGCAGCTTCGGGGGGAGGGCTTTCTTT
13 NA TRBJ2-7 TRBV27 NA CASSPGWGGEQYF TGTGCCAGCAGTCCAGGGTGGGGAGGCGAGCAGTACTTC
12 NA TRBJ1-1 TRBV7-9 NA CASSQPNTEAFF TGTGCCAGCAGTCAACCAAACACTGAAGCTTTCTTT
14 NA TRBJ1-2 TRBV9 few CASSPSGGNYGYTF TGTGCCAGCAGCCCTTCGGGGGGGAACTATGGCTACACCTTC
15 TRBD2 TRBJ2-1 TRBV7-2 NA CASSLVAGGGNEQFF TGTGCCAGCAGCTTAGTAGCGGGGGGCGGCAATGAGCAGTTCTTC
12 TRBD1 TRBJ2-5 TRBV29-1 once CSVATGSETQYF TGCAGCGTCGCGACAGGGTCAGAGACCCAGTACTTC
13 NA TRBJ2-5 TRBV30 NA CAWSVLGAETQYF TGTGCCTGGAGTGTACTTGGGGCCGAGACCCAGTACTTC
15 NA TRBJ2-1 TRBV21-1 few CASSNGPRGYNEQFF TGTGCCAGCAGCAATGGACCGCGGGGCTACAATGAGCAGTTCTTC
15 NA TRBJ2-5 TRBV4-3 NA CASSQELHGEETQYF TGCGCCAGCAGCCAAGAACTACATGGGGAGGAGACCCAGTACTTC
18 TRBD1 TRBJ2-6 TRBV5-6 NA CASSLGQVISSGANVLTF TGTGCCAGCAGCTTAGGACAGGTTATTAGCTCTGGGGCCAACGTCCTGACTTTC
17 NA TRBJ2-2 TRBV7-8 once CASSSRRVAANTGELFF TGTGCCAGCAGCTCCCGCAGGGTCGCGGCCAACACCGGGGAGCTGTTTTTT
11 NA TRBJ1-1 TRBV5-6 NA CASSLGPEAFF TGTGCCAGCAGCTTGGGCCCTGAAGCTTTCTTT
18 NA TRBJ1-1 TRBV9 few CASSITPGAVTMNTEAFF TGTGCCAGCAGCATTACCCCAGGGGCTGTTACCATGAACACTGAAGCTTTCTTT